Here is one T cell receptor (beta chain) with its context. CDR1 and CDR2 from the germline V gene are SNHLY and FYNNEI. CDR3 length: 16 amino acids. The V end lost 3 bases, the J end lost 2 bases, and 16 bases lay between the germline ends. This sample was taken from a study of control samples from healthy donors and cancer patients. Using immunoSEQ multiplex PCR, the repertoire was profiled, and TCRdb retains in-frame clones only, with some absent. The table lists 93,000 or so clones, roughly 91% of them singletons. This sequence originates from a man in his sixties with lung cancer. V gene TRBV2 combines with J gene TRBJ2-5; no firm D call. The sample consisted of PBMCs. CDR3 sequence reads: CASSDLRVRPQETQYF. CDR3 bases: TGTGCCAGCAGTGATCTACGGGTGAGACCTCAAGAGACCCAGTACTTC.